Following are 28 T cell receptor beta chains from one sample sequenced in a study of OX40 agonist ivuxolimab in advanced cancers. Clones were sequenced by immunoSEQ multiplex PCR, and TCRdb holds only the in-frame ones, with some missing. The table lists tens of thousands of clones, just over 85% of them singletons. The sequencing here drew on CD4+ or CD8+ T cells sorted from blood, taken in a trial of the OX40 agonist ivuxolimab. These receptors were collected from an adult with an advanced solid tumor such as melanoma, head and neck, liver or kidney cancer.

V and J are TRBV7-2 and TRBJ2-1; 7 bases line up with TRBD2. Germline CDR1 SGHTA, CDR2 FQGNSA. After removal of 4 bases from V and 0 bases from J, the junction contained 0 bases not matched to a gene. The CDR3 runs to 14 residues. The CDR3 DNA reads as TGTGCCAGCAGCTGGGAGGGCTCCTACAATGAGCAGTTCTTC. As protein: CASSWEGSYNEQFF.

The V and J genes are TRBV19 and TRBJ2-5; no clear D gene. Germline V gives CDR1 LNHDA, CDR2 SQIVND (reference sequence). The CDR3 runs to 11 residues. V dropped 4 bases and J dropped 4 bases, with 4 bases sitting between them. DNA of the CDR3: TGTGCCAGTAGTAAGGGAGAGACCCAGTACTTC. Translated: CASSKGETQYF.

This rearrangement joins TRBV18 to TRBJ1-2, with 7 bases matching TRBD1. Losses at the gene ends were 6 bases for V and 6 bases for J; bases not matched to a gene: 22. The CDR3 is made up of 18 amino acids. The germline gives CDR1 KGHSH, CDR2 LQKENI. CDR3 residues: CASSLTVGQVQQVHGYTF. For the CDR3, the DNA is TGTGCCAGCTCTCTAACTGTAGGACAGGTACAACAGGTGCATGGCTACACCTTC.

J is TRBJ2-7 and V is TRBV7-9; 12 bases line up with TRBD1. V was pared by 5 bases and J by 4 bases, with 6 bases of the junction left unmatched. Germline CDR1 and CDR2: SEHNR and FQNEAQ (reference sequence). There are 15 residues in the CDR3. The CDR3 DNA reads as TGTGCCAGCAGCCCCGGGACAGGGGGCCAGTACGAGCAGTACTTC. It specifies CASSPGTGGQYEQYF.

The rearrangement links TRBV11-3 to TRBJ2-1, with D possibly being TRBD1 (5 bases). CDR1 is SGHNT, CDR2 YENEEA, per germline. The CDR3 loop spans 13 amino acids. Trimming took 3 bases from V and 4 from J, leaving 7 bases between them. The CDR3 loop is CASSFQGYNEQFF. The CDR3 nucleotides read TGTGCCAGCAGCTTCCAGGGATACAATGAGCAGTTCTTC.

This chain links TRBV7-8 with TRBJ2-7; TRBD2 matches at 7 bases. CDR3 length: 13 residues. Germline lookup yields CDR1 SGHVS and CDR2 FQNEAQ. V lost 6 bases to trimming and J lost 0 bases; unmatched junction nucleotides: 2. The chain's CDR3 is CASRSGDSYEQYF. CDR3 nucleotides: TGTGCCAGCAGGAGCGGGGACTCCTACGAGCAGTACTTC.

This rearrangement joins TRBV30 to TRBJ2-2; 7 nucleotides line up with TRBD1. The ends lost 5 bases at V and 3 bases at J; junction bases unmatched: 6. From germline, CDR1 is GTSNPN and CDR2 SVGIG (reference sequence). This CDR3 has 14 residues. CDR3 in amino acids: CAWGGTAYTGELFF. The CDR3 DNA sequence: TGTGCCTGGGGTGGGACAGCATACACCGGGGAGCTGTTTTTT.

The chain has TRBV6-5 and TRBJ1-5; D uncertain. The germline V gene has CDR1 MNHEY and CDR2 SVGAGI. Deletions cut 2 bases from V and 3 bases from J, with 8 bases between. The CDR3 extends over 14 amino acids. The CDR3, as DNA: TGTGCCAGCAGTTACGGTGGGTTCAATCAGCCCCAGCATTTT. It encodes CASSYGGFNQPQHF.

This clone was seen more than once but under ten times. CDR3 DNA: TGTGCCAGCTCACCACCGGGACAGAGAAACACCATATATTTT. Translation gives CASSPPGQRNTIYF. The rearrangement links TRBV18 to TRBJ1-3, with 7 bases lining up with TRBD1. The V gene end was trimmed by 0 bases and the J gene end by 5 bases; junction bases not matched to a gene: 1. Germline V gene lookup returns CDR1 KGHSH and CDR2 LQKENI. The CDR3 has 14 residues.

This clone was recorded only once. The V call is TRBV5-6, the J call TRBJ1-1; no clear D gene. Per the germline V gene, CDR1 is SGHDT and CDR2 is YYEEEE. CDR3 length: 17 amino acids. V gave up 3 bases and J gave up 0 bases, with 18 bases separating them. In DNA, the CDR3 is TGTGCCAGCAGCTCCAACGTAAGAATATGGATGAACACTGAAGCTTTCTTT. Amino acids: CASSSNVRIWMNTEAFF.

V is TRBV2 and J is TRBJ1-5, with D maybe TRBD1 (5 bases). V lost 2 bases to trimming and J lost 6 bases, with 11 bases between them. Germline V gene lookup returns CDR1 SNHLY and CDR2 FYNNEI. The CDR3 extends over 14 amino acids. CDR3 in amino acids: CASSETRGSQPQHF. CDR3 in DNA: TGTGCCAGCAGTGAAACGAGGGGTAGTCAGCCCCAGCATTTT.

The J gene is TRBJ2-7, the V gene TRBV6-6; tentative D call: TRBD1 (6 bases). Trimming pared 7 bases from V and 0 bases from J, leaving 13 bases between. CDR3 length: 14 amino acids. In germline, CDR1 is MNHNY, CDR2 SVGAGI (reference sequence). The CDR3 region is CASIPGRGSYEQYF. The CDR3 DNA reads TGTGCCAGCATCCCGGGCAGGGGCTCCTACGAGCAGTACTTC.

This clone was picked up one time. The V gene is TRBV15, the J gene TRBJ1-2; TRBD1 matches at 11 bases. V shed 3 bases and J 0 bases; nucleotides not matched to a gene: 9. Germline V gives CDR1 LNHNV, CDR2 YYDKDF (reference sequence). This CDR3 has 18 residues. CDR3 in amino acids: CATSRDPGQGVSNYGYTF. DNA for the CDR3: TGTGCCACCAGCAGGGATCCGGGACAGGGGGTCTCTAACTATGGCTACACCTTC.

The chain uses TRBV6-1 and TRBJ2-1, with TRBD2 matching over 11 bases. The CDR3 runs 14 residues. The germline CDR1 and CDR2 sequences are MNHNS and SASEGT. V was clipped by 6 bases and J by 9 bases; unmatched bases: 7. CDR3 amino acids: CASSLTSGEREQFF. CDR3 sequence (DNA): TGTGCCAGCAGCCTGACTAGCGGGGAACGTGAGCAGTTCTTC.

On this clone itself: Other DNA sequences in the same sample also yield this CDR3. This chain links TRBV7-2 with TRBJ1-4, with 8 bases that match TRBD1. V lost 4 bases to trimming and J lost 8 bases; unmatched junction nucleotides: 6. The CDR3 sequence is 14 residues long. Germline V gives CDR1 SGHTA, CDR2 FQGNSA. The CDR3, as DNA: TGTGCCAGCAGCTCTGGACAGGGACGAGAAAAACTGTTTTTT. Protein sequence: CASSSGQGREKLFF.

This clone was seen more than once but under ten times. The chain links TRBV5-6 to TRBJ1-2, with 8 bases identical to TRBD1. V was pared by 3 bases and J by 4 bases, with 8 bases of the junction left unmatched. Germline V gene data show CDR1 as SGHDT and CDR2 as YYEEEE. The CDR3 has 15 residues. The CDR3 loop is CASSSYGTGLYGYTF. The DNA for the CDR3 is TGTGCCAGCAGCTCCTACGGGACAGGACTCTATGGCTACACCTTC. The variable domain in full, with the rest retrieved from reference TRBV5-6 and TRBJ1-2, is DAGVTQSPTHLIKTRGQQVTLRCSPKSGHDTVSWYQQALGQGPQFIFQYYEEEERQRGNFPDRFSGHQFPNYSSELNVNALLLGDSALYLCASSSYGTGLYGYTFGSGTRLTVV.

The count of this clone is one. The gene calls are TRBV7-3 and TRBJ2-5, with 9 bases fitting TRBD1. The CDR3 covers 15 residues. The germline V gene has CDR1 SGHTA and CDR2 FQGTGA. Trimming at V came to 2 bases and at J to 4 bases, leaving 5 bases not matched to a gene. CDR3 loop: CASSLYGGQGETQYF. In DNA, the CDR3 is TGTGCCAGCAGCTTATATGGGGGACAGGGAGAGACCCAGTACTTC. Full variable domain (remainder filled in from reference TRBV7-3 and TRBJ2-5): GAGVSQTPSNKVTEKGKYVELRCDPISGHTALYWYRQSLGQGPEFLIYFQGTGAADDSGLPNDRFFAVRPEGSVSTLKIQRTERGDSAVYLCASSLYGGQGETQYFGPGTRLLVL.

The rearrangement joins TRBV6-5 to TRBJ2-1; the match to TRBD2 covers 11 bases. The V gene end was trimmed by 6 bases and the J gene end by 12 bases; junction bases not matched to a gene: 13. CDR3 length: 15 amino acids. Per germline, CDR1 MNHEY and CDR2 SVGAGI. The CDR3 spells CASRRSSGRAGGQFF. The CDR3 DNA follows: TGTGCCAGCAGGAGAAGTAGCGGGAGGGCTGGGGGGCAGTTCTTC.

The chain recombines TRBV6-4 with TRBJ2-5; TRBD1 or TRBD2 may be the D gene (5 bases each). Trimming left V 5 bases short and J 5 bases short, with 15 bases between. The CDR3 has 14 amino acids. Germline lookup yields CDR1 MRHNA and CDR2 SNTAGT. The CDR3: CASSQGAGAETQYF. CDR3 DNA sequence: TGTGCCAGCAGTCAAGGGGCCGGGGCGGAGACCCAGTACTTC.

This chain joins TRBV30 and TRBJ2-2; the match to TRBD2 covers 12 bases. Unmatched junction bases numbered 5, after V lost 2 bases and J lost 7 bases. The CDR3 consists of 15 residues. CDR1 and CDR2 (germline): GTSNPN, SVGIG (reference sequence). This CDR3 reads CAWSQGLAGNGELFF. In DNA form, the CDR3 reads TGTGCCTGGAGTCAAGGACTAGCGGGAAACGGGGAGCTGTTTTTT.

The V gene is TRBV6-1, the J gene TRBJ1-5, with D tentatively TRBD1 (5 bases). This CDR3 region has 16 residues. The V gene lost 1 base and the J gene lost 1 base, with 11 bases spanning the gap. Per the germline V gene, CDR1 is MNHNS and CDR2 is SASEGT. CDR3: CASSEGGTVSNQPQHF. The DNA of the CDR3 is TGTGCCAGCAGTGAAGGGGGCACGGTCAGCAATCAGCCCCAGCATTTT.

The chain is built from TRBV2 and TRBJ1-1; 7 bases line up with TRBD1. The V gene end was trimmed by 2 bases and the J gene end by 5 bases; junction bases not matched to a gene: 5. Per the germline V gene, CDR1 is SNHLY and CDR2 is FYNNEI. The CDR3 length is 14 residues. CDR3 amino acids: CASSEKTGKTEAFF. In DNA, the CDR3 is TGTGCCAGCAGTGAAAAGACAGGGAAAACTGAAGCTTTCTTT. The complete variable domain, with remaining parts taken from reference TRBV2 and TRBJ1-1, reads EPEVTQTPSHQVTQMGQEVILRCVPISNHLYFYWYRQILGQKVEFLVSFYNNEISEKSEIFDDQFSVERPDGSNFTLKIRSTKLEDSAMYFCASSEKTGKTEAFFGQGTRLTVV.

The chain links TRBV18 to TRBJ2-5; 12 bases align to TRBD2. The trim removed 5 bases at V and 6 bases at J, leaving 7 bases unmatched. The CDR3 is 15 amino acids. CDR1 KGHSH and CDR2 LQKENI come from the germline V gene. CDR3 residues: CASSESTSGSKTQYF. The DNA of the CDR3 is TGTGCCAGCTCAGAATCGACTAGCGGGAGCAAGACCCAGTACTTC.

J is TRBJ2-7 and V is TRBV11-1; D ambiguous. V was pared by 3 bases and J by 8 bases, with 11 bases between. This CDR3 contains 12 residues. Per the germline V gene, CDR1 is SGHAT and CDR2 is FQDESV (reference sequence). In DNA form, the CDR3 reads TGTGCCAGCAGCTTGCCCGGGTCGAAGCAGTACTTC. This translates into CASSLPGSKQYF.

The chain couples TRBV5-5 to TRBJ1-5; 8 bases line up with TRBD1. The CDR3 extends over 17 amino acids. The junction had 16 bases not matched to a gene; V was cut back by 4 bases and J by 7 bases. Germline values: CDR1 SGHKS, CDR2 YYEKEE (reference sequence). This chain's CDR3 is CASSRTLGQGSGQPQHF. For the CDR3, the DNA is TGTGCCAGCAGCCGAACTTTAGGACAGGGCTCGGGGCAGCCCCAGCATTTT.

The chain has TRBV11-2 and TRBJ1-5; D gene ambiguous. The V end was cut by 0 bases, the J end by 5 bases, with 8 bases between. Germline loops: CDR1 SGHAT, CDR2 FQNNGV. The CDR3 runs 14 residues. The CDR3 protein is CASSLDQSDQPQHF. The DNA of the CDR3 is TGTGCCAGCAGCTTAGATCAGAGCGATCAGCCCCAGCATTTT.

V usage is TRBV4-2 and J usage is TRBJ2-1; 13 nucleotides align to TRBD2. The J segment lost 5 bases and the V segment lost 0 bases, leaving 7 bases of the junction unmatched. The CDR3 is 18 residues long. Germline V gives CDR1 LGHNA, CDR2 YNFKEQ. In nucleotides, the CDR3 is TGTGCCAGCAGCCAAGAACTAGCGGGAGGGCCGGGTAACAATGAGCAGTTCTTC. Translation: CASSQELAGGPGNNEQFF.

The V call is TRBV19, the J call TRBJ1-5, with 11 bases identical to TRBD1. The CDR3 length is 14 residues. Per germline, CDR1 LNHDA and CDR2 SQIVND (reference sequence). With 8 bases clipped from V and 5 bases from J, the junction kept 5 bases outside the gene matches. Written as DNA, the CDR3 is TGTGCCAGTGCCGGACAGGGGGCAGATCAGCCCCAGCATTTT. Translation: CASAGQGADQPQHF.